A selection of T cell receptor beta chains follows, all from one sample in a study of STAT5B mutations in CD4+ large granular lymphocyte leukemia. TCRdb's copy holds only in-frame clones and misses some; the assay was immunoSEQ multiplex PCR. There are some 3,500 clones in the sample; 65% to 90% occur only once, and 2.4% lies in the top ten. Specimen: CD4+ T cells from blood buffy coats. The source of these receptors is a human donor in good health. Each CDR3 is given with its conserved first and last residue. Some rows have no size entry. The others give once, few or many, or a class for an expanded clone.

v_call clone_size cdr3_aa
TRBV5-1 few CASSLGEGDQETQYF
TRBV27 NA CASSFGQGGTGELFF
TRBV28 NA CASSPSMWPGSDEQFF
TRBV5-6 NA CASSLAQAYEQYF
TRBV7-9 few CASSFRPAEAFF
TRBV2 few CASSLDGSQNTEAFF
TRBV25-1 NA CASSELSSGRGEQYF
TRBV19 NA CASSIDHFQHLNTEAFF
TRBV15 few CATSSGDRSEAFF
TRBV28 NA CASSPGAWGASTEAFF
TRBV7-9 NA CASSLVSGLSSYEQYF
TRBV11-3 NA CASSPPGQSYEQYF
TRBV19 NA CASSIVGDTQYF
TRBV27 NA CASRVEATVSGELFF
TRBV7-8 NA CASSSTGPSNYGYTF
TRBV9 NA CASSGGGDTEAFF
TRBV27 NA CASSLSPDRGQALHF
TRBV29-1 NA CSATGTEGEQYF
TRBV7-6 once CASSLWGSRDTQYF
TRBV12-1 NA CASSSGQGRPKAPYNEQFF
TRBV27 NA CASSPINSPLHF
TRBV27 once CASSFGRGMDYGYTF
TRBV4-1 NA CASSQAPGVLNTEAFF
TRBV15 NA CATSRDDLAGVSNTDTQYF
TRBV5-4 NA CASSLLGEQFF
TRBV19 NA CASSLTSGNHNEQFF
TRBV14 NA CASSPQGGLEQYF
TRBV10-3 few CAISEREGSGANVLTF
TRBV2 NA CASREGMAEQYF
TRBV6-5 NA CASRERGNEKLFF
TRBV6-5 NA CASSLNSGKPYEQYF
TRBV6-5 NA CASSYSIGGDTEAFF
TRBV15 NA CATSRDGSSGSSYEQYF
TRBV11-2 NA CASSLGLPGEAFF
TRBV5-1 NA CASSFRELSDTGELFF
TRBV21-1 NA CASNLRGRNGYTF
TRBV7-9 NA CASSLPLSGGYEQYF
TRBV7-6 NA CASSLETGDTGELFF
TRBV4-2 NA CASSQAAGSYNSPLHF
TRBV9 once CASSLWDYQSPKETQYF
TRBV18 NA CASSPAGQIGYGYTF
TRBV27 once CASSPMGRNYGYTF
TRBV2 few CASSEAAEVNEKLFF
TRBV11-2 NA CASSLWREETQYF
TRBV29-1 NA CSVEGPGGDYEQYF
TRBV11-2 NA CASSLDPSAYNEQFF
TRBV28 NA CASSFLASGSLSSYEQYF
TRBV27 NA CASSLSGGSGNTIYF
TRBV6-6 NA CASGWRTSDTQYF
TRBV6-4 once CASSDSGGRRETQYF
TRBV5-6 NA CASSYRQGRHNEQFF
TRBV4-1 NA CASSQEGSGTDTQYF
TRBV13 NA CASRPNGADGAYEQYF
TRBV25-1 few CASSEYRSGYTF